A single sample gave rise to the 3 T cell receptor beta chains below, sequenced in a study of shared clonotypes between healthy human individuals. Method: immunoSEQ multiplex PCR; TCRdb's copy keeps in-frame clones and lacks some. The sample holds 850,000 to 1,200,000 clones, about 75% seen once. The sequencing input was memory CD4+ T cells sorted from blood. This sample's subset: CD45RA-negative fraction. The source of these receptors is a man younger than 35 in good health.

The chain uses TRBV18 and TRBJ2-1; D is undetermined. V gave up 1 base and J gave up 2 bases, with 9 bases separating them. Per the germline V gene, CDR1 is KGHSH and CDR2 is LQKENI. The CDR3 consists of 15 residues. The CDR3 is CASSPQGPPYNEQFF. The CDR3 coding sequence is TGTGCCAGCTCACCACAAGGACCCCCCTACAATGAGCAGTTCTTC. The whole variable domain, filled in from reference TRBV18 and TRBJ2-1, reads NAGVMQNPRHLVRRRGQEARLRCSPMKGHSHVYWYRQLPEEGLKFMVYLQKENIIDESGMPKERFSAEFPKEGPSILRIQQVVRGDSAAYFCASSPQGPPYNEQFFGPGTRLTVL.

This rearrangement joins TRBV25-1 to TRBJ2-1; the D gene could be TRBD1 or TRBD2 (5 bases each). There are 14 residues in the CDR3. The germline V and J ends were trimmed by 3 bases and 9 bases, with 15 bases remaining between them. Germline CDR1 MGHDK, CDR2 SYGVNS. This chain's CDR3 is CASSDYRDPGEQFF. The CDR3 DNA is TGTGCCAGCAGTGATTACCGGGACCCCGGTGAGCAGTTCTTC.

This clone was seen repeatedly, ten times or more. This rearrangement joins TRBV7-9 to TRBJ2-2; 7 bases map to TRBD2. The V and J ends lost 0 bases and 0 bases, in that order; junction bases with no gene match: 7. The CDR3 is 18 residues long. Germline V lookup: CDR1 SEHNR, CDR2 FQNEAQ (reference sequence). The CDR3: CASSLAPSGAANTGELFF. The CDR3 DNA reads TGTGCCAGCAGCTTAGCGCCCAGCGGGGCCGCGAACACCGGGGAGCTGTTTTTT. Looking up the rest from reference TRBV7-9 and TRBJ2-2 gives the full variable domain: DTGVSQNPRHKITKRGQNVTFRCDPISEHNRLYWYRQTLGQGPEFLTYFQNEAQLEKSRLLSDRFSAERPKGSFSTLEIQRTEQGDSAMYLCASSLAPSGAANTGELFFGEGSRLTVL.